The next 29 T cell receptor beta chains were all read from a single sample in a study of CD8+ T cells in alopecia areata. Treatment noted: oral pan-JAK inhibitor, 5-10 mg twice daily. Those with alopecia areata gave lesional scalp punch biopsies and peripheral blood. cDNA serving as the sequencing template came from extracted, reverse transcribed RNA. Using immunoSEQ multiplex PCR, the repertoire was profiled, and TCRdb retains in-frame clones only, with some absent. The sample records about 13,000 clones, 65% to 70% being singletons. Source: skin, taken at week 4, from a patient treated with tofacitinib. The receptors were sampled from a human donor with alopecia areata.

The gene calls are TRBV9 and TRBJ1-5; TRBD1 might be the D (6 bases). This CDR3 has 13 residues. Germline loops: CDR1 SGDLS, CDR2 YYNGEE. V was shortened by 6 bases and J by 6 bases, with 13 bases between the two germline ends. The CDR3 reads CASNGGGAQPQHF. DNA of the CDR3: TGTGCCAGCAACGGTGGGGGGGCTCAGCCCCAGCATTTT.

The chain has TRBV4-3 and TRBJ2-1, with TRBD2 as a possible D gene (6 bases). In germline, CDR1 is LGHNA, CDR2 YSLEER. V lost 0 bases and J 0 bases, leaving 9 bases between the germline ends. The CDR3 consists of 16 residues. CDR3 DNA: TGCGCCAGCAGCCAAGATTTGACTAGCTCCTACAATGAGCAGTTCTTC. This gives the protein CASSQDLTSSYNEQFF.

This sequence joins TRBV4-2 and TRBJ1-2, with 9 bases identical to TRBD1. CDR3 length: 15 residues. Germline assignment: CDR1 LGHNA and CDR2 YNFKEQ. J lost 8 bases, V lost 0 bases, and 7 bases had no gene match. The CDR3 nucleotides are TGTGCCAGCAGCCAAGAGGGGACAGGGAGTTGGGGCTACACCTTC. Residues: CASSQEGTGSWGYTF.

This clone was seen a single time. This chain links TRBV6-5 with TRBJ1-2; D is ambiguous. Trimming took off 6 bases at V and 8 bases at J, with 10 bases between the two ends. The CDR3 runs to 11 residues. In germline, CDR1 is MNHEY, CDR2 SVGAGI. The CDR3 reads CASRRQGGYTF. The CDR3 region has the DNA TGTGCCAGCAGGCGACAAGGCGGCTACACCTTC.

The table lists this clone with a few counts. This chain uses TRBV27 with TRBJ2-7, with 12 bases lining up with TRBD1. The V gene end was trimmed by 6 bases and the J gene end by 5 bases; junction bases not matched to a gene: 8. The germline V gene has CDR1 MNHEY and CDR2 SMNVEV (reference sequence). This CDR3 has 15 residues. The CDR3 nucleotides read TGTGCCAGCAGCGGGAGGGACAGGGGGCTTAACGAGCAGTACTTC. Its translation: CASSGRDRGLNEQYF.

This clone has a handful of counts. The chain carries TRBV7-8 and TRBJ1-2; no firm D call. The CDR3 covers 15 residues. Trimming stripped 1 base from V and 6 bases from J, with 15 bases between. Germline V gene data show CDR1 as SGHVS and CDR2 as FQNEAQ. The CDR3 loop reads CASSLEGGQIDGYTF. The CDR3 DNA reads TGTGCCAGCAGCTTAGAGGGCGGCCAGATCGATGGCTACACCTTC.

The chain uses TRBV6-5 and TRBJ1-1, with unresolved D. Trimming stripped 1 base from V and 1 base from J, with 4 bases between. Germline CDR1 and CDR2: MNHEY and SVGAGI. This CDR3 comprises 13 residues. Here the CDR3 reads CASSYWTNTEAFF. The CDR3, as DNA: TGTGCCAGCAGTTACTGGACGAACACTGAAGCTTTCTTT.

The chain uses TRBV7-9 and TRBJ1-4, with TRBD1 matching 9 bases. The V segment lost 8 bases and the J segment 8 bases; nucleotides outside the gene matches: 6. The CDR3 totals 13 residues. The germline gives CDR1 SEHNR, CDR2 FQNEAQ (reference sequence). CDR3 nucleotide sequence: TGTGCCAGCCAGGGACAGGGAGAGGAAAAACTGTTTTTT. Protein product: CASQGQGEEKLFF.

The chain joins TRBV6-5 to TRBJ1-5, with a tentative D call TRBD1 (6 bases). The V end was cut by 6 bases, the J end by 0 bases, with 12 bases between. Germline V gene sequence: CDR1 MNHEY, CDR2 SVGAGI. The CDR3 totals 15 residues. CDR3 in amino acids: CASRYRVYSNQPQHF. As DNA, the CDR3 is TGTGCCAGCAGATACAGGGTTTATAGCAATCAGCCCCAGCATTTT.

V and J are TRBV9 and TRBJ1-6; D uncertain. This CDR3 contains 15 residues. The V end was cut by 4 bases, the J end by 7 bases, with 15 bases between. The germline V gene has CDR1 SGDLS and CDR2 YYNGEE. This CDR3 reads CASSPRSGSNSPLHF. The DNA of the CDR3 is TGTGCCAGCAGCCCGCGCTCAGGAAGCAATTCACCCCTCCACTTT. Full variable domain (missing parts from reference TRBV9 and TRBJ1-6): DSGVTQTPKHLITATGQRVTLRCSPRSGDLSVYWYQQSLDQGLQFLIQYYNGEERAKGNILERFSAQQFPDLHSELNLSSLELGDSALYFCASSPRSGSNSPLHFGNGTRLTVT.

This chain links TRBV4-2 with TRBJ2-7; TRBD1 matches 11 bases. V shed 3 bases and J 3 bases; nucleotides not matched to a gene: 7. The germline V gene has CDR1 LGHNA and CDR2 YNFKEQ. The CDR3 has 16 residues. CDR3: CASSQQAGTGGYEQYF. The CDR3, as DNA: TGTGCCAGCAGCCAGCAAGCCGGGACAGGGGGCTACGAGCAGTACTTC.

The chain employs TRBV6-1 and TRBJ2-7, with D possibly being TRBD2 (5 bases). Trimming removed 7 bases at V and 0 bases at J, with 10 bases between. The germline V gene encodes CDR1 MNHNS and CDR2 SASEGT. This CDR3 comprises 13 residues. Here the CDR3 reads CASTLGDSYEQYF. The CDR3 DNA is TGTGCCAGCACTCTCGGGGACTCCTACGAGCAGTACTTC.

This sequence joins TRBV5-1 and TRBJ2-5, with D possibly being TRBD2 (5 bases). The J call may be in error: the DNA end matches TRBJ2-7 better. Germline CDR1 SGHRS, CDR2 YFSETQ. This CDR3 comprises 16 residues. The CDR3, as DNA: TGCGCCAGCACTCCGGGTTCAGGCATGGGAGCCTACGAGCAGTACTTC. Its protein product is CASTPGSGMGAYEQYF.

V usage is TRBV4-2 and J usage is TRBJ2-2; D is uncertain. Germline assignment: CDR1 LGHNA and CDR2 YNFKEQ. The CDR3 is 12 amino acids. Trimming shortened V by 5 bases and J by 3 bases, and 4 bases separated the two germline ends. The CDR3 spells CASSSYTGELFF. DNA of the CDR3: TGTGCCAGCAGCTCATACACCGGGGAGCTGTTTTTT.

CDR3 coding DNA: TGTGCCACCCGAACACAGGGAAATGCTAATGAAAAACTGTTTTTT. It encodes CATRTQGNANEKLFF. The J gene is TRBJ1-4, the V gene TRBV6-6, with D possibly TRBD1 on 6 matching bases. Per the germline V gene, CDR1 is MNHNY and CDR2 is SVGAGI (reference sequence). Trimming took 10 bases from V and 3 from J, leaving 18 bases between them. The CDR3 length is 15 residues.

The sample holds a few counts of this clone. CDR3 bases: TGCGCCAGCAGCCGATCGGAGGGGGAGTTGAGTGCACCCCTCCACTTT. Translation gives CASSRSEGELSAPLHF. J is TRBJ1-6 and V is TRBV5-1, with D maybe TRBD1 (6 bases). Germline V gene lookup returns CDR1 SGHRS and CDR2 YFSETQ. The V gene lost 4 bases and the J gene lost 11 bases, with 22 bases spanning the gap. There are 16 residues in the CDR3.

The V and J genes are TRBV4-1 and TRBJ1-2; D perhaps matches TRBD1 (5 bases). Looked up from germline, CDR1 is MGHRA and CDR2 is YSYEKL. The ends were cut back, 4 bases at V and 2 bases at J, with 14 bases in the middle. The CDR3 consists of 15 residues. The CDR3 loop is CASSPVGGRNYGYTF. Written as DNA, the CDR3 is TGCGCCAGCAGCCCAGTGGGGGGACGAAACTATGGCTACACCTTC.

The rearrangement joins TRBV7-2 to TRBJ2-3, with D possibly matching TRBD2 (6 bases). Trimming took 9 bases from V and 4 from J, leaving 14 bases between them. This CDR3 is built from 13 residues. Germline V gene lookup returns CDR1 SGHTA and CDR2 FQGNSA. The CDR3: CASRDGGSDTQYF. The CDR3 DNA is TGTGCCAGTAGAGACGGGGGTTCAGATACGCAGTATTTT.

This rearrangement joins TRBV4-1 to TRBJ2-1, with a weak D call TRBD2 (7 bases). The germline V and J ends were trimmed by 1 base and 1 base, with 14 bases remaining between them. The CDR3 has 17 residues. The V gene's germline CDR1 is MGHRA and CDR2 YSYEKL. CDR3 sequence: CASSQVGGGGSYNEQFF. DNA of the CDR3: TGCGCCAGCAGCCAAGTTGGAGGGGGGGGATCCTACAATGAGCAGTTCTTC.

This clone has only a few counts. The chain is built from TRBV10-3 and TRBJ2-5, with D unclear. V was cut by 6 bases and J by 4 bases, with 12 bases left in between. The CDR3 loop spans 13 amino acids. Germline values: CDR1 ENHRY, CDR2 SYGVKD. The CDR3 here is CAIRQTLGETQYF. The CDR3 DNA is TGTGCCATCAGGCAAACTTTGGGAGAGACCCAGTACTTC.

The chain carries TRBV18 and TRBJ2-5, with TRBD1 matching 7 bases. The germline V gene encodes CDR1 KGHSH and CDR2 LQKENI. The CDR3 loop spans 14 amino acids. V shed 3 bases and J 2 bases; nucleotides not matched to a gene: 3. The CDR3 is CASSPGQSQETQYF. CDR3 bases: TGTGCCAGCTCACCGGGACAGTCTCAAGAGACCCAGTACTTC.

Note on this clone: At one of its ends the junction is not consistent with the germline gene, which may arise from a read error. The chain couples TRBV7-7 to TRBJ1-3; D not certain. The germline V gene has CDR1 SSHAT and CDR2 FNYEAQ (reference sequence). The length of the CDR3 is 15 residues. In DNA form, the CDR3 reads TGTGCTAGCAGCCGTTCCCCCGGGGCTGGAAACACCATATATTTT. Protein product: CASSRSPGAGNTIYF.

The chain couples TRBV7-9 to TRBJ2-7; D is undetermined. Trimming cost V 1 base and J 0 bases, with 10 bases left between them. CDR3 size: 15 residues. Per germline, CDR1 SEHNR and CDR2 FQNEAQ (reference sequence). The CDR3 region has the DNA TGTGCCAGCAGCTTAGACGTCCTTCACTCCTACGAGCAGTACTTC. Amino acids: CASSLDVLHSYEQYF.

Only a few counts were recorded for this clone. This chain's CDR3 is CASSYHSRGAFF. The DNA of the CDR3 is TGTGCCAGCAGCTACCATTCCCGGGGGGCTTTCTTT. The V call is TRBV7-2, the J call TRBJ1-1; tentatively, D is TRBD1 (5 bases). The CDR3 extends over 12 amino acids. V lost 4 bases, J lost 11 bases, and 14 bases lay in between. Per germline, CDR1 SGHTA and CDR2 FQGNSA.

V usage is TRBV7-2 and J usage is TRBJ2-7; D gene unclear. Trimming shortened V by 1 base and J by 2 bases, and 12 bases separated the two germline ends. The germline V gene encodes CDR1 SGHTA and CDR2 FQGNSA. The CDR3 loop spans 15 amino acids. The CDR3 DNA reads TGTGCCAGCAGCTTAGAGGGTGGCAGTACCTACGAGCAGTACTTC. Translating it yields CASSLEGGSTYEQYF.

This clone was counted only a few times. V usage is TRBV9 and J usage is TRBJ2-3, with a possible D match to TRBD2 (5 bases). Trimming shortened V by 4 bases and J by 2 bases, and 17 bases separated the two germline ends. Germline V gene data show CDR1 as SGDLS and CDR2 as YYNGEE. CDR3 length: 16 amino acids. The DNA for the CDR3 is TGTGCCAGCAGCACCGGAACACTAGATAACACAGATACGCAGTATTTT. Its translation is CASSTGTLDNTDTQYF.

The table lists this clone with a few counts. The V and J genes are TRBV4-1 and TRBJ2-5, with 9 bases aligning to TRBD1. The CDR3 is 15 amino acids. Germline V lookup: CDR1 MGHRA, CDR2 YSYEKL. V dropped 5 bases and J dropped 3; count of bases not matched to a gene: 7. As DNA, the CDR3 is TGCGCCAGCAGCTATACCGGGACAGGGAAAGAGACCCAGTACTTC. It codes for CASSYTGTGKETQYF.

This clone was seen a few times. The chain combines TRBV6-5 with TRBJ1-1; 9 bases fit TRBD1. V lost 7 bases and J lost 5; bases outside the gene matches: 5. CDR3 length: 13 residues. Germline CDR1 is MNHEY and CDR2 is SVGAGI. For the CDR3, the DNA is TGTGCCAGCAAACGGGACAGGGAAACTGAAGCTTTCTTT. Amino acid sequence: CASKRDRETEAFF.

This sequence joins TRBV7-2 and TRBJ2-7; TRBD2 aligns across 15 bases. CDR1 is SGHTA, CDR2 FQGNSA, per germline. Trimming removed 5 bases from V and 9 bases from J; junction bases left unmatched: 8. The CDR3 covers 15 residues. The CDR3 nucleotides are TGTGCCAGCAGCCCACGGACTAGCGGGGGGGGCGTGCAGTACTTC. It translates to CASSPRTSGGGVQYF.